This is a list of T cell receptor beta chains from one sample in a study of T cell repertoires in cytomegalovirus infection. Each CDR3 protein is one row after TCRdb ran MiXCR on the reads. The sample lists around 280,000 distinct CDR3 sequences; roughly 13% were seen once. Sequenced: PBMCs. These receptors were collected from a human donor in good health (CMV status not recorded). Some clones in this sample may be carry-over from other donors' samples. CDR3s include the opening cysteine and the closing phenylalanine or tryptophan. A D gene is named only where the DNA matches it firmly. Some rows have no size entry. The others give once, few or many, or a class for an expanded clone.

CDR3aa: CASSFVANTGELFF; CDR3nt: TGTGCCAGCAGCTTTGTCGCGAACACCGGGGAGCTGTTTTTT; j_gene: TRBJ2-2; abundance: many; d_gene: -; v_gene: TRBV7-9
CDR3aa: CSARPPGQLQETQYF; CDR3nt: TGCAGTGCTCGTCCTCCGGGACAACTTCAAGAGACCCAGTACTTC; j_gene: TRBJ2-5; abundance: -; d_gene: -; v_gene: TRBV20-1
CDR3aa: CASSAGTARQETQYF; CDR3nt: TGTGCCAGCAGCGCCGGGACAGCCAGACAAGAGACCCAGTACTTC; j_gene: TRBJ2-5; abundance: -; d_gene: TRBD1; v_gene: TRBV5-4
CDR3aa: CASGFRATNQPQHF; CDR3nt: TGTGCTAGTGGTTTCCGGGCCACCAATCAGCCCCAGCATTTT; j_gene: TRBJ1-5; abundance: few; d_gene: -; v_gene: TRBV12-5
CDR3aa: CASSTGVVKAGELFF; CDR3nt: TGCGCCAGCAGCACAGGGGTAGTGAAGGCCGGGGAGCTGTTTTTT; j_gene: TRBJ2-2; abundance: -; d_gene: TRBD1; v_gene: TRBV5-1
CDR3aa: CASSLPGLHEQYF; CDR3nt: TGTGCCAGCTCACTTCCGGGACTACACGAGCAGTACTTC; j_gene: TRBJ2-7; abundance: -; d_gene: TRBD2; v_gene: TRBV18
CDR3aa: CSASGENTEAFF; CDR3nt: TGCAGTGCTAGTGGAGAGAACACTGAAGCTTTCTTT; j_gene: TRBJ1-1; abundance: many; d_gene: -; v_gene: TRBV20-1
CDR3aa: CASSQVVSDGGYTF; CDR3nt: TGCGCCAGCAGCCAAGTAGTATCCGACGGTGGCTACACCTTC; j_gene: TRBJ1-2; abundance: few; d_gene: -; v_gene: TRBV4-1
CDR3aa: CASSFPGLAFGTGELFF; CDR3nt: TGTGCCAGCAGCTTTCCTGGACTAGCGTTTGGCACCGGGGAGCTGTTTTTT; j_gene: TRBJ2-2; abundance: -; d_gene: TRBD2; v_gene: TRBV5-8
CDR3aa: CASRKSLAKNIQYF; CDR3nt: TGTGCCAGCAGGAAAAGTCTAGCCAAAAACATTCAGTACTTC; j_gene: TRBJ2-4; abundance: few; d_gene: -; v_gene: TRBV28
CDR3aa: CASSFTRSGTGRSYEQYF; CDR3nt: TGTGCCAGCAGTTTCACCAGGTCGGGGACAGGGCGATCCTACGAGCAGTACTTC; j_gene: TRBJ2-7; abundance: many; d_gene: TRBD1; v_gene: TRBV27
CDR3aa: CSVEGRTGDKNIQYF; CDR3nt: TGCAGCGTTGAAGGAAGGACAGGGGACAAAAACATTCAGTACTTC; j_gene: TRBJ2-4; abundance: -; d_gene: TRBD1; v_gene: TRBV29-1